A selection of T cell receptor beta chains follows, all from one sample in a study of glioma-infiltrating T cells after dendritic cell vaccination. Produced via immunoSEQ multiplex PCR; TCRdb's table is partial and in-frame only. The sample carries some 99,000 clones, approximately 84% recorded once. The sequences come from blood, collected after dendritic cell vaccination. The receptor set was obtained from a human donor with glioblastoma. Each CDR3 is given without its conserved first and last residue. A D gene is named only where the DNA matches it firmly.

cdr3_aa: ASTRDWYSPLH; d_call: -; j_call: TRBJ1-6; v_call: TRBV25-1
cdr3_aa: ASSRTGGKTRGYT; d_call: TRBD1; j_call: TRBJ1-2; v_call: TRBV19
cdr3_aa: ASSADHYEQY; d_call: -; j_call: -; v_call: TRBV9
cdr3_aa: ASSLMGGFRTGQPQH; d_call: TRBD1; j_call: TRBJ1-5; v_call: TRBV5-1
cdr3_aa: ASSLVTGGDTQY; d_call: TRBD1; j_call: TRBJ2-3; v_call: TRBV7-2
cdr3_aa: ASSVGLAGYNEQF; d_call: TRBD2; j_call: TRBJ2-1; v_call: TRBV9
cdr3_aa: ASRGVGAGYT; d_call: -; j_call: TRBJ1-2; v_call: TRBV2
cdr3_aa: ASSGRTVSSGQPQH; d_call: -; j_call: TRBJ1-5; v_call: TRBV6-1
cdr3_aa: ASSLTSGEADTQY; d_call: -; j_call: TRBJ2-3; v_call: TRBV5-1
cdr3_aa: ASSLGQLSFQPQH; d_call: -; j_call: TRBJ1-5; v_call: TRBV7-9
cdr3_aa: ASSFWTGGPYEQY; d_call: TRBD1; j_call: TRBJ2-7; v_call: TRBV5-1
cdr3_aa: AISEITGVHEQY; d_call: TRBD1; j_call: TRBJ2-7; v_call: TRBV10-3
cdr3_aa: ASSPPSSGLDNYGYT; d_call: -; j_call: TRBJ1-2; v_call: TRBV18
cdr3_aa: ASSPQGDNGYT; d_call: TRBD1; j_call: TRBJ1-2; v_call: TRBV7-9
cdr3_aa: ASGPGLPNTEAF; d_call: -; j_call: TRBJ1-1; v_call: TRBV12-5
cdr3_aa: ASSVARGFADTQY; d_call: TRBD1; j_call: TRBJ2-3; v_call: TRBV10-2
cdr3_aa: ASSLDGAALNYGHT; d_call: -; j_call: TRBJ1-2; v_call: TRBV7-9
cdr3_aa: ASSPPSGRVEAF; d_call: -; j_call: TRBJ1-1; v_call: TRBV18
cdr3_aa: ASSDRGSYNEQF; d_call: -; j_call: TRBJ2-1; v_call: TRBV6-1